This T cell receptor beta chain stems from a study of identical twins (dated by TCRdb to about 2016). About the investigation overall: The study deep-sequenced TCR alpha and beta repertoires from monozygotic twins, unrelated adults of various ages and cord blood to test whether fetal clonotypes persist. Replicate twin experiments were performed at different times using different library preparation protocols to rule out contamination. General findings and caveats noted by the study authors: The excess sharing between twins in beta out-of-frame sequences was weaker because fewer shared sequences reduced the signal-to-noise ratio. Out-of-frame TCR alpha sharing in monozygotic twins was systematically underestimated by recombination models, whereas sharing between unrelated individuals was in agreement with the recombination models. Abundant cord blood beta clonotypes had fewer insertions, young adult naive repertoires showed a similar but weaker trend, and memory repertoires showed no such trend. Because the same donors could not be followed over many years, conclusions were based on cross-sectional statistical analysis. Compared with coincidental sharing between unrelated individuals, out-of-frame TCR alpha sequences shared between twins showed an excess of sequences with low generation probability. Invariant T cells such as MAIT and iNKT could partly confound zero-insertion analyses, though diverse VJ usage argued against this for most clonotypes.

The receptor library was made with 5' RACE. TCRdb lists the instrument as Illumina HiSeq 2000. Template switching added a universal primer binding site, and the final cDNA carried a unique molecular identifier that allowed TCR cDNA molecules to be counted accurately. First-strand cDNA for TCR alpha and beta chains was synthesized from specific primers in the conserved constant-segment region. To control for contamination, each cDNA library was double barcoded with a SMART-Mk sample barcode plus Illumina barcodes. TruSeq adapter sequences and Illumina sample barcodes were added in two successive PCR steps. Sequencing of the TCR alpha and beta cDNA libraries was done on the Illumina HiSeq platform using custom primers. As for the authors' bioinformatics: MiGEC was used to process raw reads and extract unique molecular identifiers, and MiXCR was used to find CDR3 positions. For each individual, recombination models were inferred using an EM algorithm with the repgenHMM and IGoR tools. Shared clonotype analysis was performed with the tcR package in R, normalizing sharing by the product of cloneset sizes. To study raw recombination free of thymic and clonal selection effects, out-of-frame nonproductive sequences were analyzed. TCRdb passed the public sequencing reads through fastp at Q25 and MiXCR, retaining productive beta sequences. CDR3 protein sequences are deduplicated, and each keeps its most common genes and DNA. For this entry, the V and J calls and clone size follow TCRdb and not the study's own pipeline. For this sample there are around 680,000 distinct CDR3 sequences; less than 10% appear just once. The ten largest clones add up to roughly 0.97% of the sample.

Every donor in the study was a healthy Caucasian. The twin cohort consisted of three pairs of female monozygotic twins, all aged roughly 18 to 30 years. RNA for TCR libraries was isolated from peripheral blood mononuclear cells. Remarks on this clonotype: There is no known antigen for this receptor. No clone much larger than this one lies a single base away; base qualities are absent.

From cysteine to phenylalanine, the CDR3 is 16 amino acids long. The DNA shown is the 48-base CDR3, in frame from base 1. Trimming removed 5 bases from V and 5 bases from J, leaving 18 bases between the germline ends. CDR1 MNHEY and CDR2 SMNVEV were looked up in the germline V gene (reference sequence). This same sample was also taken into another study, of yellow fever vaccine responses in identical twins. As described in the second report: The T cell response to vaccination in identical twins was reported by the authors to appear partly convergent and partly personalized. Focusing on identical twins, the study followed the T cell clones that responded to the vaccine, and did so with precision.

The sequenced material came from PBMCs. This clonotype was sampled from a woman aged 18 to 35 in good health. The V and J genes are TRBV27 and TRBJ1-4; D gene: possibly TRBD1, on 5 matching bases. The CDR3 sequence is CASSGGIGASNEKLFF. Read as DNA, the sequence is TGTGCCAGCAGTGGGGGTATCGGAGCTTCAAATGAAAAACTGTTTTTT.